This is a list of T cell receptor beta chains from one sample in a study of blood T cell repertoires in COVID-19. Here immunoSEQ multiplex PCR was the method, and the copy in TCRdb shows in-frame clones only, minus some. The table has tens of thousands of clones, approximately 87% seen once; the top ten hold approximately 1.6%. Sequencing used peripheral blood. The receptors were gathered from a human donor with active COVID-19. The donor label of this sample is uncertain. Both conserved end residues are part of each CDR3. D genes are given only for firm matches. Clone size is not always given. Where it is, it says once, few, many or a class for expanded clones.

TRBD1 - TRBJ2-7 TRBV10-3 TGTGCCATCAGTGATCTGGGACAGTCCTACGAGCAGTACTTC CAISDLGQSYEQYF
TRBD1 once TRBJ2-7 TRBV7-9 TGTGCCAGCAGCCATAGCCGCGACCGGGGACAGAGAGACTACGAGCAGTACTTC CASSHSRDRGQRDYEQYF
- - TRBJ2-7 TRBV5-8 TGTGCCAGCAGCTCGGCTAGGGGCTACTTCTACGAGCAGTACTTC CASSSARGYFYEQYF
- - TRBJ1-2 TRBV5-1 TGCGCCAGCAGCTTTCGACTAAACTATGGCTACACCTTC CASSFRLNYGYTF
- - TRBJ2-7 TRBV10-3 TGTGCCATCAGTGAGTCGATTAGATCGAGGGAGCAGTACTTC CAISESIRSREQYF
TRBD1 once TRBJ1-6 TRBV7-2 TGTGCCAGCAGGTCCGACAGGGGCAGTTCACCCCTCCACTTT CASRSDRGSSPLHF
TRBD1 - TRBJ1-1 TRBV24-1 TGTGCCACCAGTGATGGACAGGCTGAAGCTTTCTTT CATSDGQAEAFF
TRBD1 - TRBJ2-7 TRBV23-1 TGCGCCAGCAGTCAATCCGAGGGACAGGGGCCACCCTACGAGCAGTACTTC CASSQSEGQGPPYEQYF
TRBD1 - TRBJ1-1 TRBV18 TGTGCCAGCTCACAAGGGACAGGGAGGATGAGGACTGAAGCTTTCTTT CASSQGTGRMRTEAFF
- - TRBJ2-1 TRBV24-1 TGTGCCACCAGTGACCCCTCCGCGGGGAGCTCCTACAATGAGCAGTTCTTC CATSDPSAGSSYNEQFF
- - TRBJ1-1 TRBV5-6 TGTGCCAGCAGCTTGGGTGCGGGTTTCATGAACACTGAAGCTTTCTTT CASSLGAGFMNTEAFF
- - TRBJ1-5 TRBV6-6 TGTGCCAGCAGTTACGAGCGGGGACCCCAGCATTTT CASSYERGPQHF
TRBD2 - TRBJ2-1 TRBV7-7 TGTGCTAGCGCCAGGCTAGCGGGGGGGCAGAATGAGCAGTTCTTC CASARLAGGQNEQFF
- - TRBJ1-3 TRBV4-1 TGCGCCAGCAGCCAGGCCGACAGATTCGGAAACACCATATATTTT CASSQADRFGNTIYF
TRBD2 - TRBJ2-7 TRBV12-3/TRBV12-4 TGTGCCAGCAGTAATAGCGGGAACTACGAGCAGTACTTC CASSNSGNYEQYF
TRBD2 - TRBJ2-1 TRBV7-6 TGTGCCAGCAGCTCCCGTACTAGCGGGGTAGGTGGTGAGCAGTTCTTC CASSSRTSGVGGEQFF
TRBD1 - TRBJ2-1 TRBV6-5 TGTGCCAGCGGCGCAGGGGGCAGGGACAATGAGCAGTTCTTC CASGAGGRDNEQFF
TRBD1 - TRBJ2-3 TRBV7-9 TGTGCCAGCAGCACCTACAGGGGGCCAGGGACAGATACGCAGTATTTT CASSTYRGPGTDTQYF
- - TRBJ1-2 TRBV6-5 TGTGCCAGCAGTTACTCCTTCACGGGGAACTATGGCTACACCTTC CASSYSFTGNYGYTF
- once TRBJ2-2 TRBV18 TGTGCCAGCAAAAGCAAGGACTCCCAAGGGACCGGGGAGCTGTTTTTT CASKSKDSQGTGELFF
TRBD2 - TRBJ2-1 TRBV28 TGTGCCAGCAGTTTATTTCGGGGGGTGTACAATGAGCAGTTCTTC CASSLFRGVYNEQFF
TRBD1 once TRBJ2-7 TRBV5-6 TGTGCCAGCAGCCCGGAAGGGGGCCTGCTATCCTACGAGCAGTACTTC CASSPEGGLLSYEQYF
TRBD2 once TRBJ2-1 TRBV7-2 TGTGCCAGCAGTTTACAAACCCTAGCGGGAGAATACAATGAGCAGTTCTTC CASSLQTLAGEYNEQFF
TRBD1 - TRBJ2-7 TRBV5-5 TGTGCCAGCAGCCCGACAGGGATGGGGGAGTACGAGCAGTACTTC CASSPTGMGEYEQYF
TRBD1 - TRBJ2-2 TRBV25-1 TGTGCCAGCAGTGACAGGGGGCTTCTCACCGGGGAGCTGTTTTTT CASSDRGLLTGELFF
- - TRBJ1-3 TRBV11-2 TGTGCCAGCAGCTTAGACCGGACATCTGGAAACACCATATATTTT CASSLDRTSGNTIYF
- - TRBJ2-1 TRBV11-2 TGTGCCAGCAGCCCATCCGGGGGGCCCTACAATGAGCAGTTCTTC CASSPSGGPYNEQFF
- - TRBJ1-2 TRBV6-5 TGTGCCAGCAGTTACCTCGGAGGGAGCTATGGCTACACCTTC CASSYLGGSYGYTF
- - TRBJ1-1 TRBV6-5 TGTGCCACCCAAGACAGGATTGGATCAGGCACTGAAGCTTTCTTT CATQDRIGSGTEAFF
TRBD1 - TRBJ2-1 TRBV4-1 TGCGCCAGCAGCCAAGTACTTAGACAGGGGGCTTTCAATGAGCAGTTCTTC CASSQVLRQGAFNEQFF
- - TRBJ1-1 TRBV10-1 TGCGCCAGCAGTCGGAGGTGGGACACTGAAGCTTTCTTT CASSRRWDTEAFF